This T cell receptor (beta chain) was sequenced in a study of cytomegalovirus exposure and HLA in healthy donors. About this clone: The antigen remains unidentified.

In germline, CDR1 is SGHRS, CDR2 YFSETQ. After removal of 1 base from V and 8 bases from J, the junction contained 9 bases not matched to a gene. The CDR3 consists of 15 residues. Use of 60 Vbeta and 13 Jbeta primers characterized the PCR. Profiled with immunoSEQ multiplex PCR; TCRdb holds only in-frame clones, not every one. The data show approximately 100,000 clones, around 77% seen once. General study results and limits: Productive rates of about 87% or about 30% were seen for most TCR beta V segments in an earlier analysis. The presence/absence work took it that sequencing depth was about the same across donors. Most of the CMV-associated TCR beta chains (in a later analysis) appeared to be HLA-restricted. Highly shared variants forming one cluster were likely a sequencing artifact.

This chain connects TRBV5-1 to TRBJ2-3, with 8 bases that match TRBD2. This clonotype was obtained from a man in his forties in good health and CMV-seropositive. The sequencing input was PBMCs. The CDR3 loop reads CASSLRERGLVTQYF. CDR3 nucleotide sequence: TGCGCCAGCAGCTTGCGGGAGCGGGGGTTAGTTACGCAGTATTTT.